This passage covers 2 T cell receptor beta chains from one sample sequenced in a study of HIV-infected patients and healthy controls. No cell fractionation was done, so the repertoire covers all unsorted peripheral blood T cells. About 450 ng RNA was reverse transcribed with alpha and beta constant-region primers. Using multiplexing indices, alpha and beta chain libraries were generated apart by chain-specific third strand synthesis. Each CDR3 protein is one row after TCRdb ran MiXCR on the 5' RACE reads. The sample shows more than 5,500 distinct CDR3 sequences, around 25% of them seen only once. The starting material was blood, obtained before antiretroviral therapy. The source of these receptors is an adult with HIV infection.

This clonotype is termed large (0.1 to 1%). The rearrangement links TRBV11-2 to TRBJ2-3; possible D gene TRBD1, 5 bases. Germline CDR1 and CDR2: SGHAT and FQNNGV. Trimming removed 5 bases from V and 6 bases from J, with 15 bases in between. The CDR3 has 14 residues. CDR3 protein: CASSPLGVGDTQYF. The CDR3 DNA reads TGTGCCAGCAGCCCCCTAGGGGTTGGTGATACGCAGTATTTT.

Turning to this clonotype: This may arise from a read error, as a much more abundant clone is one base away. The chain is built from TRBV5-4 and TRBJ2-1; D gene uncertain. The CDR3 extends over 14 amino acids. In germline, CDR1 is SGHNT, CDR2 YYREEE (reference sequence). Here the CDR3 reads CDSSDLARSNEQFF. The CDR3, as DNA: TGTGACAGCAGCGATTTAGCCAGGTCAAATGAGCAGTTCTTC.